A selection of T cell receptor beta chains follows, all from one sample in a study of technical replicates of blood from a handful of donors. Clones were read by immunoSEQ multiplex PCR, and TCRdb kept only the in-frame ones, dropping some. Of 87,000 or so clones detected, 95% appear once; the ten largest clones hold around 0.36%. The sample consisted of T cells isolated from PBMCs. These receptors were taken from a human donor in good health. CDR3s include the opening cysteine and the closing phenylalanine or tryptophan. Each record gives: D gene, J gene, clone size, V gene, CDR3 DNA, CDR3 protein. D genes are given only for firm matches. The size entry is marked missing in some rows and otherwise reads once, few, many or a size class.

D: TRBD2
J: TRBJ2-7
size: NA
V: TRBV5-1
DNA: TGCGCCAGCAGACAAGGACTAGCGGGAGTTCTACCCTACTACGAGCAGTACTTC
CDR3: CASRQGLAGVLPYYEQYF

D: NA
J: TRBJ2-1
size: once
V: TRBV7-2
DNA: TGTGCCAGCAGCTTAGAATCTCTCTACAATGAGCAGTTCTTC
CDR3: CASSLESLYNEQFF

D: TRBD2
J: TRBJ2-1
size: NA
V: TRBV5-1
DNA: TGCGCCAGCACTAGACTAGCGACTAGCTCCTACAATGAGCAGTTCTTC
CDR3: CASTRLATSSYNEQFF

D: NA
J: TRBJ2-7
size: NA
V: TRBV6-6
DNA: TGTGCCAGCAGCCTTGATAGCTTCTACGAGCAGTACTTC
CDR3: CASSLDSFYEQYF

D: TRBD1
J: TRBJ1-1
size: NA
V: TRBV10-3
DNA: TGTGCCGGAGGGGGACAGAGGAACACTGAAGCTTTCTTT
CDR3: CAGGGQRNTEAFF

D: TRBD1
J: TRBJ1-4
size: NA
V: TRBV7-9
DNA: TGTGCCAGCAGCCAGGGACAGGGGGGCACTGAAAAACTGTTTTTT
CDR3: CASSQGQGGTEKLFF

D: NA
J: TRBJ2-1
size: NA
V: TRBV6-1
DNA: TGTGCCAGCACCTCGCTACGGGAGAACACTGAGCAGTTCTTC
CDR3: CASTSLRENTEQFF

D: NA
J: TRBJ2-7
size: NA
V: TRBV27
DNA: TGTGCCAGCAGTACCGGTGTGTCGGAGCAGTACTTC
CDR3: CASSTGVSEQYF

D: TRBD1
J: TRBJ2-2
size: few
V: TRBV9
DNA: TGTGCCAGCAGAGACAGGGGGAACACCGGGGAGCTGTTTTTT
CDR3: CASRDRGNTGELFF

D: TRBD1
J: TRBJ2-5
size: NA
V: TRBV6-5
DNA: TGTGCCAGCAGACCGGGACAGGCAGAGACCCAGTACTTC
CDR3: CASRPGQAETQYF

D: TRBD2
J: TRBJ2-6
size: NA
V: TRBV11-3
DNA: TGTGCCAGCAGCCTGGGACTAGCGGTTATCTCTGGGGCCAACGTCCTGACTTTC
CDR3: CASSLGLAVISGANVLTF

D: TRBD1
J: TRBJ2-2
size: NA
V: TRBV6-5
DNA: TGTGCCAGCAGGGACAGGGTCCAGGGGGAGCTGTTTTTT
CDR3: CASRDRVQGELFF

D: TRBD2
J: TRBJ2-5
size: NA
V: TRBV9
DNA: TGTGCCAGCAGCGTAACCGGACTAGCCGAAGAGACCCAGTACTTC
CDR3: CASSVTGLAEETQYF

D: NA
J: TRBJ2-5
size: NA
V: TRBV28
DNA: TGTGCCAGCAGTTGGGGGCAAAAAAGGGAAGAGACCCAGTACTTC
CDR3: CASSWGQKREETQYF

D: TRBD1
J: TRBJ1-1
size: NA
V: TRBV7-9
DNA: TGTGCCAGCAGCCCGGGACAGTTGAACACTGAAGCTTTCTTT
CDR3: CASSPGQLNTEAFF

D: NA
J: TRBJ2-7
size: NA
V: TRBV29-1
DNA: TGCAGCGTCGCCAGGGGCGAATCCTACGAGCAGTACTTC
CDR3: CSVARGESYEQYF

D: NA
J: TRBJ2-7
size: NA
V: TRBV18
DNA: TGTGCCAGCTCCCTCTCCTACGAGCAGTACTTC
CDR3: CASSLSYEQYF